This record concerns one T cell receptor (beta chain) sequence. Its specificity is not known. The ends were cut back, 7 bases at V and 5 bases at J, with 15 bases in the middle. This CDR3 has 14 amino acids. CDR1 and CDR2 (germline): MNHEY, SMNVEV (reference sequence). These data belong to a study of early T cells in non-severe SARS-CoV-2 infection. Study-level information: The authors sequenced bulk RNA from unsorted whole blood, leaving chains unpaired.

Unique molecular identifiers tagged individual cDNA molecules. One entry per CDR3 protein, called by TCRdb with MiXCR from the 5' RACE reads. The sample yields 85,000 to 95,000 distinct CDR3 sequences, about 15% seen once. General study findings and limits: Anti-spike CD8 responses were favored in VDJdb matching, and private and CD4 specificities were missed.

The V and J genes are TRBV27 and TRBJ2-1; maybe TRBD2 (5 bases). Material: whole blood. The receptor was isolated from an adult who was a healthcare worker with PCR-confirmed SARS-CoV-2 infection or an uninfected control (not recorded which). CDR3 sequence (DNA): TGTGCCAGCAACGCATTCGGGATCAACAATGAGCAGTTCTTC. Translating gives CASNAFGINNEQFF.